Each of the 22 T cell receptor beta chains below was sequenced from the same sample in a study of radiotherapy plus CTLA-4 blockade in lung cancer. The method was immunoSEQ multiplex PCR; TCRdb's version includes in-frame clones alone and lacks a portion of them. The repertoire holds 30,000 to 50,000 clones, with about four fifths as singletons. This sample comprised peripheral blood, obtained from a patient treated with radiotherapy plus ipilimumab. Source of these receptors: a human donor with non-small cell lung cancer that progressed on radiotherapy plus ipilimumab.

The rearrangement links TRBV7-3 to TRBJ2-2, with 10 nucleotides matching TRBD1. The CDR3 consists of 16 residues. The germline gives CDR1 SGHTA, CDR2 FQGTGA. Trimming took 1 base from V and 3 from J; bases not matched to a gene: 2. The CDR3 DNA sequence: TGTGCCAGCAGCTTAATCGGGACAGGGGACACCGGGGAGCTGTTTTTT. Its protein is CASSLIGTGDTGELFF. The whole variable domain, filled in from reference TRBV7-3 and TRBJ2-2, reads GAGVSQTPSNKVTEKGKYVELRCDPISGHTALYWYRQSLGQGPEFLIYFQGTGAADDSGLPNDRFFAVRPEGSVSTLKIQRTERGDSAVYLCASSLIGTGDTGELFFGEGSRLTVL.

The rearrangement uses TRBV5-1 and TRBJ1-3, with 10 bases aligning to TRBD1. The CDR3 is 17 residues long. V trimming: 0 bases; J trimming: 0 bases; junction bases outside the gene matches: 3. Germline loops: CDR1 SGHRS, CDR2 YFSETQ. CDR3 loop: CASSLGTGGYSGNTIYF. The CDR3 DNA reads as TGCGCCAGCAGCTTGGGGACAGGGGGTTACTCTGGAAACACCATATATTTT.

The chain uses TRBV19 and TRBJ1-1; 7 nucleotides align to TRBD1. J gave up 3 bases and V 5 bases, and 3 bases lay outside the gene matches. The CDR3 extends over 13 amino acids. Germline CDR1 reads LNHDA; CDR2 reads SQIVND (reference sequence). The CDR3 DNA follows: TGTGCCAGTAGTGGACAGGTGTACACTGAAGCTTTCTTT. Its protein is CASSGQVYTEAFF.

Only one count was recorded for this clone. CDR3 DNA: TGTGCCACCAGCGGGGGGGCCGGAGGTGAGCAGTTCTTC. It is translated as CATSGGAGGEQFF. The rearrangement joins TRBV6-1 to TRBJ2-1; 10 bases map to TRBD2. J lost 9 bases, V lost 10 bases, and 9 bases had no gene match. Germline assignment: CDR1 MNHNS and CDR2 SASEGT. This CDR3 is 13 amino acids long.

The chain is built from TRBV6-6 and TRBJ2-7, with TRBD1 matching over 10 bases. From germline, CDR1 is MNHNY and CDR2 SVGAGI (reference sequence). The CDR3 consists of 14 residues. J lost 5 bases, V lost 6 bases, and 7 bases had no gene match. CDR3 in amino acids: CASSHDRGLDEQYF. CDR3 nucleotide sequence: TGTGCCAGCAGCCATGACAGGGGGCTGGACGAGCAGTACTTC.

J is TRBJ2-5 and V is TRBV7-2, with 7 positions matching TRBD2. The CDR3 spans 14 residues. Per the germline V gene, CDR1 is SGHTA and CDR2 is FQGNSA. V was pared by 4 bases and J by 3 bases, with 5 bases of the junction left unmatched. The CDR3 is CASSSLGGEETQYF. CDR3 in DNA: TGTGCCAGCAGCTCCTTGGGAGGGGAAGAGACCCAGTACTTC.

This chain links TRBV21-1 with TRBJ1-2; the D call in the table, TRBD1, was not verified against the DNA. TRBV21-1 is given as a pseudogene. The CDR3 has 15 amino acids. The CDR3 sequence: CASSARTGGVYGYTF. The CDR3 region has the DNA TGTGCCAGCAGCGCACGGACAGGGGGTGTCTATGGCTACACCTTC.

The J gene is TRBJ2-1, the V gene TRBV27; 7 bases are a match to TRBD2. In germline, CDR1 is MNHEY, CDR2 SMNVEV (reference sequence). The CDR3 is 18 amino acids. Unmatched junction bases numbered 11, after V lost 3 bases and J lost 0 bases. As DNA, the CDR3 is TGTGCCAGCAGTTTCGCGGAACTGCGGGGGAGCTCCTACAATGAGCAGTTCTTC. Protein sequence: CASSFAELRGSSYNEQFF.

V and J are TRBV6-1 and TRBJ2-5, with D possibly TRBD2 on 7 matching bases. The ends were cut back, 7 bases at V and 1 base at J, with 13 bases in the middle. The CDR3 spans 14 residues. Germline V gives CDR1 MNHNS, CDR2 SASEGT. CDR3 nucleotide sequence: TGTGCCAGCATCGAGGGGGGGGGCCAAGAGACCCAGTACTTC. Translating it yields CASIEGGGQETQYF.

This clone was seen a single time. The CDR3 nucleotides read TGTGCCATCGGGACAGGGCCAAACACTGAAGCTTTCTTT. This codes for CAIGTGPNTEAFF. The chain employs TRBV10-3 and TRBJ1-1, with 9 nucleotides matching TRBD1. Trimming took 8 bases from V and 2 from J; bases not matched to a gene: 3. Germline V gives CDR1 ENHRY, CDR2 SYGVKD. CDR3 size: 13 residues.

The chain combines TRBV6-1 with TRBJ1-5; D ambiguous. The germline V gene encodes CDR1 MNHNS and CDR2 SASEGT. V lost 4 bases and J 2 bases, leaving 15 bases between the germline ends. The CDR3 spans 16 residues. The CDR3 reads CASSGSAGPGNQPQHF. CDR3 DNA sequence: TGTGCCAGCAGTGGTAGCGCCGGTCCAGGCAATCAGCCCCAGCATTTT.

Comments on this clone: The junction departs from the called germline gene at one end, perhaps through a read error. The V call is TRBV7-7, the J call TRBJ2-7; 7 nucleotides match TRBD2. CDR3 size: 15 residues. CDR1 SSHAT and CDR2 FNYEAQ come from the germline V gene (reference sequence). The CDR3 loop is CASSPGGGSSYEQYF. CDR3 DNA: TGTGCTAGCAGCCCTGGGGGGGGGAGCTCCTACGAGCAGTACTTC.

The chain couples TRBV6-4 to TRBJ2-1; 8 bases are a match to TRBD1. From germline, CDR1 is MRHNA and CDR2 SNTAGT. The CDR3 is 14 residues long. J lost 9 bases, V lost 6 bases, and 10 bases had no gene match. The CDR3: CASSGTGTVGEQFF. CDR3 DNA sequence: TGTGCCAGCAGCGGGACAGGAACGGTCGGTGAGCAGTTCTTC.

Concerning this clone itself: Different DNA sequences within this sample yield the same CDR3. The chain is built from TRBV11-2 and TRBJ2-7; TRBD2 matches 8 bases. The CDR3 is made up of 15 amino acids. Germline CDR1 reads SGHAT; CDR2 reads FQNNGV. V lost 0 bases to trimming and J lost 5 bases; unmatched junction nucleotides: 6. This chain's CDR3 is CASSLEGLALHEQYF. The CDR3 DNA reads TGTGCCAGCAGCTTAGAAGGACTAGCTCTTCACGAGCAGTACTTC. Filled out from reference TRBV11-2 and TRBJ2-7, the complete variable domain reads EAGVAQSPRYKIIEKRQSVAFWCNPISGHATLYWYQQILGQGPKLLIQFQNNGVVDDSQLPKDRFSAERLKGVDSTLKIQPAKLEDSAVYLCASSLEGLALHEQYFGPGTRLTVT.

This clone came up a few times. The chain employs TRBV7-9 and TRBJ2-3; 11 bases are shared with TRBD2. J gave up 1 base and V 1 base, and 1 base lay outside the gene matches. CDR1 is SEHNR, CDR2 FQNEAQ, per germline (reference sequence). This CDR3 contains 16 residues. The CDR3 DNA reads TGTGCCAGCAGCTTAGAACTAGCGGGGGGCACAGATACGCAGTATTTT. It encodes CASSLELAGGTDTQYF.

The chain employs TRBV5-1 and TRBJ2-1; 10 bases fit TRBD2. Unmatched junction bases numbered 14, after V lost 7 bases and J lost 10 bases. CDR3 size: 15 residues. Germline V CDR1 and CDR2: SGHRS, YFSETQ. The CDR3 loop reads CASYQSGGALGEQFF. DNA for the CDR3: TGCGCCAGCTACCAGAGCGGGGGGGCTTTGGGCGAGCAGTTCTTC. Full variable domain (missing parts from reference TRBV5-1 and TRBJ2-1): KAGVTQTPRYLIKTRGQQVTLSCSPISGHRSVSWYQQTPGQGLQFLFEYFSETQRNKGNFPGRFSGRQFSNSRSEMNVSTLELGDSALYLCASYQSGGALGEQFFGPGTRLTVL.

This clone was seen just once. CDR3 region: CASSVAPGGYTEAFF. CDR3 in DNA: TGTGCCAGCAGCGTAGCCCCGGGGGGCTACACTGAAGCTTTCTTT. The chain has TRBV9 and TRBJ1-1; D is perhaps TRBD1 (6 bases). The germline gives CDR1 SGDLS, CDR2 YYNGEE. Trimming took 0 bases from V and 3 from J, leaving 12 bases between them. The CDR3 contains 15 residues. Variable domain in full (rest from reference TRBV9 and TRBJ1-1): DSGVTQTPKHLITATGQRVTLRCSPRSGDLSVYWYQQSLDQGLQFLIQYYNGEERAKGNILERFSAQQFPDLHSELNLSSLELGDSALYFCASSVAPGGYTEAFFGQGTRLTVV.

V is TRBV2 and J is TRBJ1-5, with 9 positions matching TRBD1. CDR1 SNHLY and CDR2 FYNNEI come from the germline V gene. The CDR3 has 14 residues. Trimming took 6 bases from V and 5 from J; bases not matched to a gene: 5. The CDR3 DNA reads TGTGCCAGCAGCGACCGGGACAGGGATCAGCCCCAGCATTTT. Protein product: CASSDRDRDQPQHF.

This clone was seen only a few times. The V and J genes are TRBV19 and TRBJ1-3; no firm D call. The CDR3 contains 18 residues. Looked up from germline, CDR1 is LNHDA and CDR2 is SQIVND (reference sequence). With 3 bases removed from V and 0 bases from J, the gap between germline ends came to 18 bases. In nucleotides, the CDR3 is TGTGCCAGTAGTATCCTCAACAGCCCGGGGAGCTCTGGAAACACCATATATTTT. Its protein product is CASSILNSPGSSGNTIYF.

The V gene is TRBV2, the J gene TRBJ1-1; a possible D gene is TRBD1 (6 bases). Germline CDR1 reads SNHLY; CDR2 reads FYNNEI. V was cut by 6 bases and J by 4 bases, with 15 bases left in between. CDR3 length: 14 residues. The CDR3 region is CASRDSWVSTEAFF. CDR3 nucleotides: TGTGCCAGCAGGGACAGCTGGGTGAGCACTGAAGCTTTCTTT.

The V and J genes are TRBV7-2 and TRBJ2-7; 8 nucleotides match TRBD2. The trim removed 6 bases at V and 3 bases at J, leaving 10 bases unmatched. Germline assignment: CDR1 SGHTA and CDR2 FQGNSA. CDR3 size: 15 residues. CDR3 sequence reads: CASRPTGGRDYEQYF. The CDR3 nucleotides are TGTGCCAGCAGACCGACGGGGGGGAGGGACTACGAGCAGTACTTC.

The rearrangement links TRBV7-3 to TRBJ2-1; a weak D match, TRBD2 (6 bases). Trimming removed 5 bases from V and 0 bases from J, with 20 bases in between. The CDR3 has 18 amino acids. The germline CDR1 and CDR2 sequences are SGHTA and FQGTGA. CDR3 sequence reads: CASSPKPSADSSYNEQFF. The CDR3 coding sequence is TGTGCCAGCAGCCCAAAACCTAGCGCCGATAGCTCCTACAATGAGCAGTTCTTC.